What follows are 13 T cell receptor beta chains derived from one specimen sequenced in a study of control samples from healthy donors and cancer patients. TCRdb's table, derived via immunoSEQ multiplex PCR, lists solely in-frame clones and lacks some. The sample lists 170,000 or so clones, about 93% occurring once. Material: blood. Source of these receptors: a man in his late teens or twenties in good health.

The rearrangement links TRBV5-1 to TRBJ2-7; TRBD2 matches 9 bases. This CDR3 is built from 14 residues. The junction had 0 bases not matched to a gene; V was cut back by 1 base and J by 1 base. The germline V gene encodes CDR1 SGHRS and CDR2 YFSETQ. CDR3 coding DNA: TGCGCCAGCAGCTTGACTAGCGGGTCCTACGAGCAGTACTTC. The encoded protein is CASSLTSGSYEQYF.

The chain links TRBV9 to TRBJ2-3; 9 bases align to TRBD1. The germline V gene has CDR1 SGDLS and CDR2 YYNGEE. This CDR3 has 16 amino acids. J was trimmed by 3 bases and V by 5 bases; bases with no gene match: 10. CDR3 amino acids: CASSVRDREGTDTQYF. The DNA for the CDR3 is TGTGCCAGCAGTGTCCGGGACAGGGAGGGAACAGATACGCAGTATTTT.

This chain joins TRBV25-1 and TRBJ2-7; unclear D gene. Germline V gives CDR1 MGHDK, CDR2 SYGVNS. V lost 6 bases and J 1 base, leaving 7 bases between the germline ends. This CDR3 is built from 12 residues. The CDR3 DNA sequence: TGTGCCAGCAGGGGTCCATCCTACGAGCAGTACTTC. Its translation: CASRGPSYEQYF.

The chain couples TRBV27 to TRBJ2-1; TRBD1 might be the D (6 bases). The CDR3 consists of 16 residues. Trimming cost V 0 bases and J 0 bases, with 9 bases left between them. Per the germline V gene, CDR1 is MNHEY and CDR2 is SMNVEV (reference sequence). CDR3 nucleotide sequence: TGTGCCAGCAGTTTATCGGCAGGGGTCTCCTACAATGAGCAGTTCTTC. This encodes CASSLSAGVSYNEQFF.

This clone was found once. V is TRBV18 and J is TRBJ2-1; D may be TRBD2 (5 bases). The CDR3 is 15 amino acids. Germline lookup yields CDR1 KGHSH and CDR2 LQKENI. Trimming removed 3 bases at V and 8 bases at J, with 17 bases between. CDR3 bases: TGTGCCAGCTCACCGTCCATAAATAGCGAACATGAGCAGTTCTTC. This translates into CASSPSINSEHEQFF.

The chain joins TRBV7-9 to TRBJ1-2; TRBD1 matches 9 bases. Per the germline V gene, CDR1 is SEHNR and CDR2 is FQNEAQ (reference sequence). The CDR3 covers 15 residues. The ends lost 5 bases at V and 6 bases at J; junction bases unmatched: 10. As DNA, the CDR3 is TGTGCCAGCAGCGCCCAACAGGGGGCTGCCGATGGCTACACCTTC. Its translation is CASSAQQGAADGYTF.

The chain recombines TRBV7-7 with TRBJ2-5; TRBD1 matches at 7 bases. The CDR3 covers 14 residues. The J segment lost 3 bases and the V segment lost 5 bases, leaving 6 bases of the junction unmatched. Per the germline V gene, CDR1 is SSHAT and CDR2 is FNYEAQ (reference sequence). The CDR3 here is CASSHRTGEETQYF. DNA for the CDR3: TGTGCCAGCAGCCATAGGACAGGCGAAGAGACCCAGTACTTC.

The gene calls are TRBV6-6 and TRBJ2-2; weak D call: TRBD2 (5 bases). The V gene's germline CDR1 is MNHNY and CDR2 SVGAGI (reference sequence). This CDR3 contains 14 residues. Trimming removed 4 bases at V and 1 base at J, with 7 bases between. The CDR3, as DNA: TGTGCCAGCAGTTTGAGCGGGAACACCGGGGAGCTGTTTTTT. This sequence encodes CASSLSGNTGELFF.

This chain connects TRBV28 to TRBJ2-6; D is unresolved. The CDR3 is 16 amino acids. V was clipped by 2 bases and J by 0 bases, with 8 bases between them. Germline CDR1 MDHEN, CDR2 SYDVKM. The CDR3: CASSLPFGSGANVLTF. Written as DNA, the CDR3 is TGTGCCAGCAGTTTACCGTTTGGCTCTGGGGCCAACGTCCTGACTTTC.

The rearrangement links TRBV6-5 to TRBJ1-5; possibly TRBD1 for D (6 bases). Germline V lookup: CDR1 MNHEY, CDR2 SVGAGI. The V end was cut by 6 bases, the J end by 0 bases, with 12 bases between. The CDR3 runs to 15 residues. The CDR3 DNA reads TGTGCCAGCAGGCTTACAGGGTTTAGCAATCAGCCCCAGCATTTT. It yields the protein CASRLTGFSNQPQHF.

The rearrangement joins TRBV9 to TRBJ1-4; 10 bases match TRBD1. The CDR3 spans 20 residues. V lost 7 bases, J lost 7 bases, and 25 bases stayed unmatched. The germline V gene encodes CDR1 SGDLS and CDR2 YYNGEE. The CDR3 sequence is CASSPGPFGETGGIGEKLFF. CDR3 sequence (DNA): TGTGCCAGCTCTCCGGGTCCTTTTGGGGAGACAGGGGGCATAGGTGAAAAACTGTTTTTT.

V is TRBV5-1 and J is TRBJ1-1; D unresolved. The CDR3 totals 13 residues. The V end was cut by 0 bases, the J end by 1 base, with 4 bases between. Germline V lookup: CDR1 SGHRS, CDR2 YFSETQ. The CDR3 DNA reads TGCGCCAGCAGCTTGGGGAAGAACACTGAAGCTTTCTTT. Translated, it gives CASSLGKNTEAFF. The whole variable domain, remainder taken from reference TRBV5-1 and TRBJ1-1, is KAGVTQTPRYLIKTRGQQVTLSCSPISGHRSVSWYQQTPGQGLQFLFEYFSETQRNKGNFPGRFSGRQFSNSRSEMNVSTLELGDSALYLCASSLGKNTEAFFGQGTRLTVV.

CDR3 sequence (DNA): TGTGCCAGCAGTCCCGGGACAGTTAACTATGGCTACACCTTC. Protein product: CASSPGTVNYGYTF. The chain employs TRBV6-6 and TRBJ1-2, with 7 bases that match TRBD1. V gave up 5 bases and J gave up 1 base; unmatched junction bases: 4. The CDR3 contains 14 residues. Germline-derived CDR1 and CDR2 are MNHNY and SVGAGI (reference sequence).